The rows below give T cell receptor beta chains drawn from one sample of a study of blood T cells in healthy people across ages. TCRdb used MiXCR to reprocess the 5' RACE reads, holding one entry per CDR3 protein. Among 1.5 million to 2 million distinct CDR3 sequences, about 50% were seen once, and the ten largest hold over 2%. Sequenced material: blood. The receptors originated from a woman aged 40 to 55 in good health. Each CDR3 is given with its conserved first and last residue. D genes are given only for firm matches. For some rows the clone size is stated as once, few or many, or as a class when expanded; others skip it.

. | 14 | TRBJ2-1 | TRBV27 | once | TGTGCCAGCAGTACACTAGGGTCCTACAATGAGCAGTTCTTC | CASSTLGSYNEQFF
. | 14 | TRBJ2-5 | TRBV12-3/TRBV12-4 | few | TGTGCCAGCAGTTCTATAGCGGAGCCTGAGACCCAGTACTTC | CASSSIAEPETQYF
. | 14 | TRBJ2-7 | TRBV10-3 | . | TGTGCCATCAGTGAGTCGAGCAGTACCTACGAGCAGTACTTC | CAISESSSTYEQYF
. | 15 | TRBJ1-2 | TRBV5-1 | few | TGCGCCAGCAGCTTGGAAGGGTTACGGGCCGGGGGCTACACCTTC | CASSLEGLRAGGYTF
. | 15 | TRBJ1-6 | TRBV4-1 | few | TGCGCCAGCAGCCACGACGACAGTTATAATTCACCCCTCCACTTT | CASSHDDSYNSPLHF
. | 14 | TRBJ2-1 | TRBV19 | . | TGTGCCAGTAAGGTTTCGAGGGGCTACAATGAGCAGTTCTTC | CASKVSRGYNEQFF
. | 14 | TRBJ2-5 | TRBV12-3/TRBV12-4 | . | TGTGCCAGCAGGGGTTTAGTCTCTCAAGAGACCCAGTACTTC | CASRGLVSQETQYF
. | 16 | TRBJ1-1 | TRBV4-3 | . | TGCGCCAGCAGCCAAGTTGTCGTTTTGGGAAACACTGAAGCTTTCTTT | CASSQVVVLGNTEAFF
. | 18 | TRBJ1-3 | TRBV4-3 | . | TGCGCCAGCAGCCAAGTCCTAGGGATCTATTCCTCTGGAAACACCATATATTTT | CASSQVLGIYSSGNTIYF
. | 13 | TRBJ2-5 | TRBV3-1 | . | TGTGCCAGCAGTCGGGGGACGTGGGAGACCCAGTACTTC | CASSRGTWETQYF
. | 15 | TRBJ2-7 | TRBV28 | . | TGTGCCAGCCGCAGTTTAAAAGGGACCACCTACGAGCAGTACTTC | CASRSLKGTTYEQYF
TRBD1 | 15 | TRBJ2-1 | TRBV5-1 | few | TGCGCCAGCATCCCAGGGACAGGGGCTACTAATGAGCAGTTCTTC | CASIPGTGATNEQFF
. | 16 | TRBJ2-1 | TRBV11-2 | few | TGTGCCAGCAGCTCCCCGTTTAACAGACGTTACAATGAGCAGTTCTTC | CASSSPFNRRYNEQFF
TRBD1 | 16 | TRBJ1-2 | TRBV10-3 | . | TGTGCCATCAGTGACTCAGGGGGAGGATTATTGCTTGGCTACACCTTC | CAISDSGGGLLLGYTF